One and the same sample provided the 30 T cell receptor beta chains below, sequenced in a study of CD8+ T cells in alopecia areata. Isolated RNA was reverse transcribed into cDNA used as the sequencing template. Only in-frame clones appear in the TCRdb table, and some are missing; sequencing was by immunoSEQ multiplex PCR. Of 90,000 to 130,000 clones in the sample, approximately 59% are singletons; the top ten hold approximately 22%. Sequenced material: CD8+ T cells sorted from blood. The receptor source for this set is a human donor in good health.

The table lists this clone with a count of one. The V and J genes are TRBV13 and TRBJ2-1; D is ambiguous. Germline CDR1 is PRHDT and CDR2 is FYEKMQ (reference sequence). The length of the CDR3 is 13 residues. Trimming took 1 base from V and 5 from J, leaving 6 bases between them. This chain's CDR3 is CASSLVGNNEQFF. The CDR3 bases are TGTGCCAGCAGCTTAGTAGGAAACAATGAGCAGTTCTTC.

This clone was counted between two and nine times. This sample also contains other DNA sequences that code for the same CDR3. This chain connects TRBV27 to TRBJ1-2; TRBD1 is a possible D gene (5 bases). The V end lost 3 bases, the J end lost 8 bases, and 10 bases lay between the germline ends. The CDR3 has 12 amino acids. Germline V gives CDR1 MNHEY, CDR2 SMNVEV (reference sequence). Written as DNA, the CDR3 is TGTGCCAGCAGTTTCCCGGGGGGAGGCTACACCTTC. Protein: CASSFPGGGYTF.

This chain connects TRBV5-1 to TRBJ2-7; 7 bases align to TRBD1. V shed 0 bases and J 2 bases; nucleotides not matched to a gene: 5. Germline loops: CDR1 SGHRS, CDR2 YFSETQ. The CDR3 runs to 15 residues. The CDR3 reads CASSLGQGFAYEQYF. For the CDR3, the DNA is TGCGCCAGCAGCTTGGGACAGGGATTCGCCTACGAGCAGTACTTC.

For the CDR3, the DNA is TGTGCCAGCAGCCCAGGGGGCGAAAAGCAGTTCTTC. Its protein is CASSPGGEKQFF. The chain combines TRBV6-5 with TRBJ2-1, with 8 bases that match TRBD1. V dropped 6 bases and J dropped 11; count of bases not matched to a gene: 6. Germline V CDR1 and CDR2: MNHEY, SVGAGI. This CDR3 contains 12 residues.

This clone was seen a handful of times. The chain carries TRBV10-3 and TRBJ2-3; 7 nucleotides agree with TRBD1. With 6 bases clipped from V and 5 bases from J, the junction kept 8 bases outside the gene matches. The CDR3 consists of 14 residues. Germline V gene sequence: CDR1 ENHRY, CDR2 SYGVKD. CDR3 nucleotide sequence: TGTGCCATCAGCCCAGGGGGAAGTGTAGATACGCAGTATTTT. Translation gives CAISPGGSVDTQYF.

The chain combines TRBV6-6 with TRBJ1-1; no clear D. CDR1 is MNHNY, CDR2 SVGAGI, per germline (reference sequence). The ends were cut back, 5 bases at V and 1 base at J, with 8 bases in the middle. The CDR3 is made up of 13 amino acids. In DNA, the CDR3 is TGTGCCAGCAGTCCCTCACCGAACACTGAAGCTTTCTTT. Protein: CASSPSPNTEAFF.

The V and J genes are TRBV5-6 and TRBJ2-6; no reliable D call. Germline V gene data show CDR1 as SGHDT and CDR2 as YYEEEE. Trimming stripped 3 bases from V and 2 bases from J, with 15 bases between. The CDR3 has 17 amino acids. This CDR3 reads CASSSPLVGAGANVLTF. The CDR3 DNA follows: TGTGCCAGCAGCTCCCCCCTGGTTGGGGCTGGGGCCAACGTCCTGACTTTC.

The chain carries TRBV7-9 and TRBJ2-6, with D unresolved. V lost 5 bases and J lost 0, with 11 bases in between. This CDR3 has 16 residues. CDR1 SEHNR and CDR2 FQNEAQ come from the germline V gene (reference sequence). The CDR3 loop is CASSQDSGSGANVLTF. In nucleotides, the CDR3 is TGTGCCAGCAGCCAAGATTCGGGCTCTGGGGCCAACGTCCTGACTTTC. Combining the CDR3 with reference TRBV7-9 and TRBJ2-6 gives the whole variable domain DTGVSQNPRHKITKRGQNVTFRCDPISEHNRLYWYRQTLGQGPEFLTYFQNEAQLEKSRLLSDRFSAERPKGSFSTLEIQRTEQGDSAMYLCASSQDSGSGANVLTFGAGSRLTVL.

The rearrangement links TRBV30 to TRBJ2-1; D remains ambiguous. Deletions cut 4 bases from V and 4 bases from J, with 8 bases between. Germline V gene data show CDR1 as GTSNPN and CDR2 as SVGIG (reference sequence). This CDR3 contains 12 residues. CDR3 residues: CAWTDTYNEQFF. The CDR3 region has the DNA TGTGCCTGGACCGACACATACAATGAGCAGTTCTTC.

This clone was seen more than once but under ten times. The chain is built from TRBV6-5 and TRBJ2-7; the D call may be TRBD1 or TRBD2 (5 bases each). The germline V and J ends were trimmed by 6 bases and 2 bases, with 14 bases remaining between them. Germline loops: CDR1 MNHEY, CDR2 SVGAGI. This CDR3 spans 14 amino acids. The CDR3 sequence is CASSPAVGAYEQYF. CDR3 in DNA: TGTGCCAGCAGCCCCGCCGTGGGGGCCTACGAGCAGTACTTC.

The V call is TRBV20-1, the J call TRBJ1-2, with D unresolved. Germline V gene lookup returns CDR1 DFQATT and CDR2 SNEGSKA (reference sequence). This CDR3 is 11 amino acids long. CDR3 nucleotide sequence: TGCAGCCTAACAGAAGCCTATGGCTACACCTTC. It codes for CSLTEAYGYTF.

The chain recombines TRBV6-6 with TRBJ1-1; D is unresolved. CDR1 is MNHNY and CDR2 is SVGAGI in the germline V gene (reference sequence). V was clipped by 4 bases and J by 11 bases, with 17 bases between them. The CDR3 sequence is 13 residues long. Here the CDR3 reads CASSLDSVVGAFF. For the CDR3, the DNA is TGTGCCAGCAGTTTGGATTCGGTCGTCGGGGCTTTCTTT.

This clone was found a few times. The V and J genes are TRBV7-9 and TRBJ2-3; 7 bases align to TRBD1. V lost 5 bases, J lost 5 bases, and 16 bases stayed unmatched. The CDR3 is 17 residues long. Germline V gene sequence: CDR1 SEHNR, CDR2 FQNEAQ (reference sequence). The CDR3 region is CASSPVPGGFGGDTQYF. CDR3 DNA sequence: TGTGCCAGCAGCCCCGTCCCAGGGGGTTTTGGAGGAGATACGCAGTATTTT. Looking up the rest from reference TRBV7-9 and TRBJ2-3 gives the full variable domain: DTGVSQNPRHKITKRGQNVTFRCDPISEHNRLYWYRQTLGQGPEFLTYFQNEAQLEKSRLLSDRFSAERPKGSFSTLEIQRTEQGDSAMYLCASSPVPGGFGGDTQYFGPGTRLTVL.

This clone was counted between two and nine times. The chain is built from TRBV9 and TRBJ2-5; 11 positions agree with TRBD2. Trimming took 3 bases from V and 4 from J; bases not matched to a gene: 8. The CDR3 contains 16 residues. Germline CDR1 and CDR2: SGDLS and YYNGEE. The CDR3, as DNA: TGTGCCAGCAGCGCGACTAGCGGGGAAGGTGGAGAGACCCAGTACTTC. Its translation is CASSATSGEGGETQYF.

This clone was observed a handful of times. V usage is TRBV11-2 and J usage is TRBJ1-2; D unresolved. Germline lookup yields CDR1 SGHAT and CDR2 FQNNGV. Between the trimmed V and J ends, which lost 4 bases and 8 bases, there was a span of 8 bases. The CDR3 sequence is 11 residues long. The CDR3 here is CASSSLGGYTF. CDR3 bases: TGTGCCAGCAGCTCCCTCGGCGGCTACACCTTC.

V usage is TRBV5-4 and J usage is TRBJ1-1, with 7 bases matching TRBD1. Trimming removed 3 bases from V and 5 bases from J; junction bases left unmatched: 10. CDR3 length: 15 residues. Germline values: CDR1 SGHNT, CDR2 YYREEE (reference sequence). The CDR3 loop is CASSYTPDRVTEAFF. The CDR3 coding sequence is TGTGCCAGCAGCTATACACCCGACAGGGTAACTGAAGCTTTCTTT.

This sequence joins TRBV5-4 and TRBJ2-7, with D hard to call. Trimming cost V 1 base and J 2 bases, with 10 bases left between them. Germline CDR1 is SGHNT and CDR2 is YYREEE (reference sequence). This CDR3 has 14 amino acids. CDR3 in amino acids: CASSLSGQAYEQYF. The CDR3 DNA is TGTGCCAGCAGCTTGTCCGGGCAAGCCTACGAGCAGTACTTC.

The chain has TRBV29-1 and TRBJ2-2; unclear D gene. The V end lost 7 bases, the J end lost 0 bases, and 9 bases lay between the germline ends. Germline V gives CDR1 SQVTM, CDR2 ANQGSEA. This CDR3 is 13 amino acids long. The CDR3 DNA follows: TGCAGCGGATACCGGGCGAACACCGGGGAGCTGTTTTTT. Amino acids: CSGYRANTGELFF.

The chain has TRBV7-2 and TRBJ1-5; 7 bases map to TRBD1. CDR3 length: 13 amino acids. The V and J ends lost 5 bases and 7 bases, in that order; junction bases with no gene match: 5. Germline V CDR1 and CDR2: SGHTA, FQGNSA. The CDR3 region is CASSVGTDQPQHF. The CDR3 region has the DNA TGTGCCAGCAGCGTAGGGACAGACCAGCCCCAGCATTTT.

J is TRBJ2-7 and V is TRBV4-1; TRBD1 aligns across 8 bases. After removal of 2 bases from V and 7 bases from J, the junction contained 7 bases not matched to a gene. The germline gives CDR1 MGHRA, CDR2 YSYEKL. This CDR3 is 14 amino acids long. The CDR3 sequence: CASSQTPGGSEQYF. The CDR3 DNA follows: TGCGCCAGCAGCCAAACCCCAGGGGGCTCTGAGCAGTACTTC.

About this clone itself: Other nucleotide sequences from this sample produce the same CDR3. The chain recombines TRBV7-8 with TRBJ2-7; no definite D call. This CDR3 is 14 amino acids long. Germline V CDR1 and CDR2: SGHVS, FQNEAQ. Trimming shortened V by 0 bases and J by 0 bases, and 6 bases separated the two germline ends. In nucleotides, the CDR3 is TGTGCCAGCAGCTTAGCGGCGGCCTCCTACGAGCAGTACTTC. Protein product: CASSLAAASYEQYF.

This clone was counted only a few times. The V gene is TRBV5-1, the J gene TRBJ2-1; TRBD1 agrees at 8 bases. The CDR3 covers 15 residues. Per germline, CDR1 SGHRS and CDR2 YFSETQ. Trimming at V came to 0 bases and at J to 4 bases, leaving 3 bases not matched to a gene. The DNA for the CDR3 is TGCGCCAGCAGCTTGGTAACAGGGGGTTACAATGAGCAGTTCTTC. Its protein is CASSLVTGGYNEQFF.

CDR3 residues: CASSLGTYDEQYF. CDR3 sequence (DNA): TGTGCCAGCAGCCTTGGGACCTATGACGAGCAGTACTTC. V gene TRBV7-2 combines with J gene TRBJ2-7; perhaps D is TRBD1 or TRBD2 (5 bases each). V was pared by 5 bases and J by 5 bases, with 13 bases between. CDR1 is SGHTA and CDR2 is FQGNSA in the germline V gene. This CDR3 region has 13 residues. Together with reference TRBV7-2 and TRBJ2-7, the CDR3 gives the full variable domain: GAGVSQSPSNKVTEKGKDVELRCDPISGHTALYWYRQSLGQGLEFLIYFQGNSAPDKSGLPSDRFSAERTGGSVSTLTIQRTQQEDSAVYLCASSLGTYDEQYFGPGTRLTVT.

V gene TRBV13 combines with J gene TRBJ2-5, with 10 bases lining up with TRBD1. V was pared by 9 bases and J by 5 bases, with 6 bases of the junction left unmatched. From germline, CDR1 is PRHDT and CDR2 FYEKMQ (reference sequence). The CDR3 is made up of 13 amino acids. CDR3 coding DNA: TGTGCCAGTCAGACAGGGGGCGCGGAGACCCAGTACTTC. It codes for CASQTGGAETQYF. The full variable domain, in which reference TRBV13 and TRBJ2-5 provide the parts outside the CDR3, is AAGVIQSPRHLIKEKRETATLKCYPIPRHDTVYWYQQGPGQDPQFLISFYEKMQSDKGSIPDRFSAQQFSDYHSELNMSSLELGDSALYFCASQTGGAETQYFGPGTRLLVL.

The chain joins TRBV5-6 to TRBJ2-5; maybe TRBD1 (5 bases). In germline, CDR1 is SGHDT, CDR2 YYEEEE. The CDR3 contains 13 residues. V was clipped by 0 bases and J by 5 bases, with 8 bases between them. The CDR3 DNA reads TGTGCCAGCAGCTTGGGGGGCGGTGAGACCCAGTACTTC. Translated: CASSLGGGETQYF.

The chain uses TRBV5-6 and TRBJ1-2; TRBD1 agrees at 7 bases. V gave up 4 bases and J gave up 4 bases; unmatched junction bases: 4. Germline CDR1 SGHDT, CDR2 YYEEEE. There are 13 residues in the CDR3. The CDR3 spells CASSTGTVYGYTF. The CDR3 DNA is TGTGCCAGCAGCACCGGGACAGTCTATGGCTACACCTTC.

CDR3 region: CATQDTGELFF. CDR3 bases: TGTGCCACCCAGGACACCGGGGAGCTGTTTTTT. The rearrangement joins TRBV11-3 to TRBJ2-2; no reliable D call. In germline, CDR1 is SGHNT, CDR2 YENEEA. The CDR3 has 11 residues. Trimming pared 10 bases from V and 3 bases from J, leaving 6 bases between. Looking up the rest from reference TRBV11-3 and TRBJ2-2 gives the full variable domain: EAGVVQSPRYKIIEKKQPVAFWCNPISGHNTLYWYLQNLGQGPELLIRYENEEAVDDSQLPKDRFSAERLKGVDSTLKIQPAELGDSAVYLCATQDTGELFFGEGSRLTVL.

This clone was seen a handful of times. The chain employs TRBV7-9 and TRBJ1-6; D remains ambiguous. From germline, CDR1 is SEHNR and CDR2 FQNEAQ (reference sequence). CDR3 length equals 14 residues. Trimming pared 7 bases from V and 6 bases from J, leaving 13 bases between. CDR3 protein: CASTQGRSNSPLHF. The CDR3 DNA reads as TGTGCCAGCACCCAAGGACGGTCTAATTCACCCCTCCACTTT. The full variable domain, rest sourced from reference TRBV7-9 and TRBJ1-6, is DTGVSQNPRHKITKRGQNVTFRCDPISEHNRLYWYRQTLGQGPEFLTYFQNEAQLEKSRLLSDRFSAERPKGSFSTLEIQRTEQGDSAMYLCASTQGRSNSPLHFGNGTRLTVT.

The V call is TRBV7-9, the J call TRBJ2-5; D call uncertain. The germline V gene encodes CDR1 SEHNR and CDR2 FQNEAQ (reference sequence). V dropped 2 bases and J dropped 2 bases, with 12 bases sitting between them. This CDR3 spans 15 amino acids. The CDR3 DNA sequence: TGTGCCAGCAGCTTATCGACAACTGTTCAAGAGACCCAGTACTTC. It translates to CASSLSTTVQETQYF.

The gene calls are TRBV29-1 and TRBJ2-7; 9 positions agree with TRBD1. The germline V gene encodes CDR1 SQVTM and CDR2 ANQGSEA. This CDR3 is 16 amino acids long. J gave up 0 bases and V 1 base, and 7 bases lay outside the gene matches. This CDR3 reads CSVEGLRTGDSYEQYF. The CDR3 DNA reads TGCAGCGTTGAAGGGCTAAGGACAGGGGACTCCTACGAGCAGTACTTC.